This TCR beta chain was documented in a study of CD8+CD57+ T cells in acquired aplastic anemia. The wider study: Each DNA sample taken from sorted CD4+ and CD8+ cells came to about 3.4 ug on average. Healthy donors had, on average, approximately 9.9 million reads for their CD4+ cells. Study-wide findings and caveats: Statistical testing detected no significant gap in CD8+ Simpson's diversity between patients and controls. Overlapping CD8+ CDR3 repertoires of patients and controls contained around 31 shared sequences.

On this clonotype: Its specificity is unknown. The junction departs from the called germline gene at one end, perhaps through a read error.

The CDR3 sequence is 14 residues long. Germline assignment: CDR1 SSHAT and CDR2 FNYEAQ (reference sequence). Genomic DNA, serving as template, underwent TCR beta VDJ and CDR3 profiling. A single record per CDR3 protein comes from TCRdb applying MiXCR to the reads. This table has hundreds of thousands of distinct CDR3 sequences, roughly 68% appearing once. The sample was sorted CD4+, CD8+, or CD8+CD57+ T cells (not recorded which) from PBMCs. The chain joins TRBV7-7 to TRBJ2-1; D tentatively fits TRBD1 or TRBD2 (6 bases each). The clonotype originates from a human donor in good health, serving as a control. CDR3 coding DNA: TGTGCTAGCAGCTTAGAGGGCCGCGGGGACACCGGGGAGTTC. Protein product: CASSLEGRGDTGEF.